A single sample gave rise to the 5 T cell receptor beta chains below, sequenced in a study of cytomegalovirus exposure and HLA in healthy donors. PCR used 60 Vbeta primers and 13 Jbeta primers. Only in-frame clones appear in the TCRdb table, and some are missing; sequencing was by immunoSEQ multiplex PCR. The sample has under 130,000 clones, roughly 15% seen once; the top ten hold approximately 0.8%. Sequenced sample: PBMCs. The receptors shown here come from a female donor in good health and CMV-seronegative.

This clone occurred a few times. V usage is TRBV27 and J usage is TRBJ1-5; D not certain. The germline V gene has CDR1 MNHEY and CDR2 SMNVEV (reference sequence). Trimming pared 7 bases from V and 7 bases from J, leaving 14 bases between. CDR3 length: 13 residues. CDR3 sequence (DNA): TGTGCCAGCACCCCCCAGCGTGGGCAGCCCCAGCATTTT. Amino acid sequence: CASTPQRGQPQHF.

This clone has a handful of counts. The CDR3 DNA reads as TGTGCCAGCAGCTGGACAGTTATCAATCAGCCCCAGCATTTT. Its translation: CASSWTVINQPQHF. The chain is built from TRBV5-5 and TRBJ1-5; weak D call: TRBD1 (6 bases). Germline loops: CDR1 SGHKS, CDR2 YYEKEE (reference sequence). This CDR3 has 14 amino acids. V dropped 3 bases and J dropped 3 bases, with 10 bases sitting between them.

This clone occurred a few times. This rearrangement joins TRBV7-9 to TRBJ2-2, with D uncertain. The germline gives CDR1 SEHNR, CDR2 FQNEAQ (reference sequence). This CDR3 has 15 residues. Trimming removed 3 bases from V and 0 bases from J, with 8 bases in between. The CDR3, as DNA: TGTGCCAGCAGCTTCCTAACAGCGAACACCGGGGAGCTGTTTTTT. Its translation is CASSFLTANTGELFF.

This rearrangement joins TRBV7-3 to TRBJ2-3; perhaps TRBD2 as D (6 bases). Germline V gene lookup returns CDR1 SGHTA and CDR2 FQGTGA. The CDR3 totals 13 residues. With 7 bases removed from V and 6 bases from J, the gap between germline ends came to 14 bases. The CDR3 DNA reads as TGTGCCAGCACCCCGGGCGGGGCCGATACGCAGTATTTT. Translating gives CASTPGGADTQYF.

There are a few counts of this clone. The rearrangement uses TRBV5-4 and TRBJ1-2; D possibly corresponds to TRBD1 (5 bases). Germline V gene data show CDR1 as SGHNT and CDR2 as YYREEE (reference sequence). The CDR3 has 15 residues. Trimming removed 4 bases from V and 2 bases from J, with 15 bases in between. As DNA, the CDR3 is TGTGCCAGCAGCAGGGAAGGGGTTATGAACTATGGCTACACCTTC. This translates into CASSREGVMNYGYTF.